Following are 22 T cell receptor beta chains from one sample sequenced in a study of T cells after yellow fever vaccination. From the 5' RACE reads, TCRdb called clonotypes with MiXCR, one entry per CDR3 protein. The profile covers approximately 160,000 distinct CDR3 sequences, with approximately 6.2% appearing a single time and less than 3.5% taken by the ten largest. The sample here was CD4+ T cells sorted from PBMCs, taken on the day of the first yellow fever vaccination. These TCRs come from a man between 18 and 35 years old who received the YFV17D yellow fever vaccine.

This clonotype was picked up many times. This chain connects TRBV5-6 to TRBJ2-1; D gene uncertain. V was cut by 1 base and J by 7 bases, with 3 bases left in between. Per the germline V gene, CDR1 is SGHDT and CDR2 is YYEEEE. This CDR3 has 11 amino acids. CDR3 coding DNA: TGTGCCAGCAGCTTGACAAATGAGCAGTTCTTC. Translation: CASSLTNEQFF.

This clonotype was seen ten or more times. This chain connects TRBV20-1 to TRBJ2-7, with D possibly TRBD1 on 6 matching bases. Germline V gives CDR1 DFQATT, CDR2 SNEGSKA (reference sequence). V shed 4 bases and J shed 4 bases, with 8 bases lying between them. The length of the CDR3 is 11 residues. CDR3 coding DNA: TGCAGTGCTAAAGGGGGTTACGAGCAGTACTTC. Translation gives CSAKGGYEQYF.

This clonotype was detected once. CDR3 sequence: CASSDYGGSYNEQFF. For the CDR3, the DNA is TGTGCCAGCAGTGACTACGGGGGGTCCTACAATGAGCAGTTCTTC. The rearrangement joins TRBV6-4 to TRBJ2-1, with TRBD2 identical over 7 bases. Trimming at V came to 1 base and at J to 1 base, leaving 1 base not matched to a gene. Germline loops: CDR1 MRHNA, CDR2 SNTAGT. The CDR3 loop spans 15 amino acids.

This clonotype was recorded a few times. This chain uses TRBV4-1 with TRBJ1-2, with unresolved D. The CDR3 runs 13 residues. Trimming removed 2 bases at V and 5 bases at J, with 9 bases between. Germline CDR1 reads MGHRA; CDR2 reads YSYEKL. The CDR3 reads CASSQIVQYGYTF. The CDR3 nucleotides are TGCGCCAGCAGCCAAATTGTACAGTATGGCTACACCTTC.

This clonotype was counted at least ten times. CDR3 in amino acids: CASSLALPAEAFF. In DNA form, the CDR3 reads TGTGCCAGCAGTTTAGCGCTTCCGGCTGAAGCTTTCTTT. This sequence joins TRBV12-3 or TRBV12-4 and TRBJ1-1; D gene unclear. V lost 0 bases to trimming and J lost 6 bases, with 8 bases between them. The CDR3 sequence is 13 residues long.

This clonotype was seen repeatedly, ten times or more. The J gene is TRBJ2-6, the V gene TRBV20-1; D unresolved. The CDR3 contains 14 residues. From germline, CDR1 is DFQATT and CDR2 SNEGSKA (reference sequence). Trimming removed 2 bases from V and 4 bases from J, with 9 bases in between. As DNA, the CDR3 is TGCAGTGCTAGAAGGGCTTCCGGGGCCAACGTCCTGACTTTC. Its protein is CSARRASGANVLTF.

This clonotype was detected many times. This may stem from a read error, because a much larger clone lies one nucleotide away. The chain combines TRBV7-8 with TRBJ1-5; D unclear. V gave up 0 bases and J gave up 1 base, with 1 base separating them. The germline V gene encodes CDR1 SGHVS and CDR2 FQNEAQ. This CDR3 is 13 amino acids long. CDR3 region: CASSLASNQPQHF. CDR3 DNA: TGTGCCAGCAGCTTAGCGAGCAATCAGCCCCAGCATTTT.

This clonotype was recorded at least ten times. The chain joins TRBV4-1 to TRBJ1-2; D unclear. This CDR3 is 13 amino acids long. The V gene lost 1 base and the J gene lost 6 bases, with 9 bases spanning the gap. Per the germline V gene, CDR1 is MGHRA and CDR2 is YSYEKL. CDR3 loop: CASSQALPHGYTF. The CDR3 bases are TGCGCCAGCAGCCAAGCCCTCCCTCATGGCTACACCTTC.

Many counts were recorded for this clonotype. This chain joins TRBV7-9 and TRBJ2-7; 10 nucleotides agree with TRBD1. The ends lost 8 bases at V and 4 bases at J; junction bases unmatched: 5. Per germline, CDR1 SEHNR and CDR2 FQNEAQ (reference sequence). The CDR3 has 13 amino acids. CDR3 sequence reads: CASATGGSYEQYF. The CDR3 DNA follows: TGTGCCAGCGCGACAGGGGGCTCTTACGAGCAGTACTTC.

This clonotype appeared many times. This chain uses TRBV6-1 with TRBJ2-1; the D gene is possibly TRBD1 (6 bases). The V gene lost 10 bases and the J gene lost 8 bases, with 21 bases spanning the gap. The CDR3 has 14 residues. Germline assignment: CDR1 MNHNS and CDR2 SASEGT. CDR3 nucleotide sequence: TGTGCCACAACTGTGCCAGGGGAGTACTATGAGCAGTTCTTC. This codes for CATTVPGEYYEQFF.

This clonotype occurred many times. The chain carries TRBV4-2 and TRBJ2-3; 12 bases map to TRBD2. In germline, CDR1 is LGHNA, CDR2 YNFKEQ. This CDR3 contains 18 residues. The trim removed 2 bases at V and 0 bases at J, leaving 6 bases unmatched. CDR3 in DNA: TGTGCCAGCAGCCAACCCTCCGGGACTAGCGGGAGCACAGATACGCAGTATTTT. Amino acids: CASSQPSGTSGSTDTQYF.

The rearrangement uses TRBV7-2 and TRBJ1-5; no reliable D call. This CDR3 is 14 amino acids long. The germline V gene has CDR1 SGHTA and CDR2 FQGNSA. V was pared by 5 bases and J by 5 bases, with 13 bases between. In nucleotides, the CDR3 is TGTGCCAGCAGCCTAGGGAGTTTACATCAGCCCCAGCATTTT. Its translation is CASSLGSLHQPQHF.

The CDR3 coding sequence is TGTGCCAGCAGAAGGGGGGACGGATCTTATAGCAATCAGCCCCAGCATTTT. This codes for CASRRGDGSYSNQPQHF. The V call is TRBV6-1, the J call TRBJ1-5; weak D call: TRBD1 (6 bases). CDR3 length: 17 residues. V was pared by 6 bases and J by 0 bases, with 18 bases between. The germline V gene encodes CDR1 MNHNS and CDR2 SASEGT.

This clonotype was detected only a few times. The V gene is TRBV5-4, the J gene TRBJ1-4, with D tentatively TRBD1 (6 bases). The CDR3 sequence is 15 residues long. Trimming cost V 3 bases and J 5 bases, with 14 bases left between them. Germline V CDR1 and CDR2: SGHNT, YYREEE (reference sequence). The CDR3: CASSSRTALNEKLFF. The CDR3 nucleotides are TGTGCCAGCAGCTCCCGGACAGCCCTCAATGAAAAACTGTTTTTT.

Turning to this clonotype: It may be a read error: a sequence one base away is much more abundant. The DNA of the CDR3 is TGTGCCAGCAGTTGGAACTCCGCAGGGACCCAGTACTTC. This sequence encodes CASSWNSAGTQYF. The V gene is TRBV2, the J gene TRBJ2-5; D gene uncertain. The CDR3 is 13 residues long. V was shortened by 5 bases and J by 7 bases, with 14 bases between the two germline ends. From germline, CDR1 is SNHLY and CDR2 FYNNEI.

This clonotype was detected only a few times. The V and J genes are TRBV29-1 and TRBJ2-5; 7 nucleotides line up with TRBD1. The germline CDR1 and CDR2 sequences are SQVTM and ANQGSEA. V shed 7 bases, J shed 5 bases, and the junction held 10 bases outside the gene matches. CDR3 size: 13 residues. In DNA form, the CDR3 reads TGCAGCGGGATGACAGGGTCCGGGGAGACCCAGTACTTC. This translates into CSGMTGSGETQYF.

In this sample, this clonotype turned up many times. The chain recombines TRBV29-1 with TRBJ2-1, with a possible D match to TRBD1 (6 bases). This CDR3 region has 15 residues. Between the trimmed V and J ends, which lost 7 bases and 2 bases, there was a span of 18 bases. From germline, CDR1 is SQVTM and CDR2 ANQGSEA. The chain's CDR3 is CSERRGGFPYNEQFF. The CDR3 nucleotides are TGCAGCGAACGACGAGGGGGATTTCCCTACAATGAGCAGTTCTTC.

There are a few counts of this clonotype. The V gene is TRBV4-3, the J gene TRBJ2-1; 11 bases are a match to TRBD2. The germline CDR1 and CDR2 sequences are LGHNA and YSLEER. The V gene end was trimmed by 2 bases and the J gene end by 8 bases; junction bases not matched to a gene: 8. There are 16 residues in the CDR3. The CDR3 loop reads CASSQLLSGGAHEQFF. The CDR3 DNA reads TGCGCCAGCAGCCAACTCCTTAGCGGGGGGGCGCATGAGCAGTTCTTC.

This clonotype has more than one count but fewer than ten. This rearrangement joins TRBV25-1 to TRBJ1-1; TRBD1 agrees at 8 bases. Germline assignment: CDR1 MGHDK and CDR2 SYGVNS. With V trimmed by 4 bases and J by 4 bases, 5 bases remained unmatched. The CDR3 covers 14 residues. For the CDR3, the DNA is TGTGCCAGCAGTGGACAGGGGACCTCCACTGAAGCTTTCTTT. This translates into CASSGQGTSTEAFF.

The chain recombines TRBV4-2 with TRBJ1-4; no definite D call. CDR3 length: 14 residues. Per germline, CDR1 LGHNA and CDR2 YNFKEQ. With 0 bases removed from V and 13 bases from J, the gap between germline ends came to 15 bases. CDR3 sequence (DNA): TGTGCCAGCAGCCAAGATCGGATACGGGCTTCACTGTTTTTT. Encoded protein: CASSQDRIRASLFF.

There are a few counts of this clonotype. The J gene is TRBJ2-5, the V gene TRBV6-5; 9 bases are shared with TRBD1. V dropped 0 bases and J dropped 4; count of bases not matched to a gene: 6. CDR3 size: 16 residues. Germline CDR1 and CDR2: MNHEY and SVGAGI. The CDR3 nucleotides read TGTGCCAGCAGTTACTCGGGACAGGGTGGTAGAGAGACCCAGTACTTC. Translating it yields CASSYSGQGGRETQYF.

This clonotype was seen a handful of times. The rearrangement uses TRBV12-3 or TRBV12-4 and TRBJ1-5, with D unresolved. V lost 7 bases, J lost 0 bases, and 10 bases lay in between. The CDR3 is 14 amino acids. The CDR3 DNA reads TGTGCCAGCAACAACGTGAATAGCAATCAGCCCCAGCATTTT. Translated: CASNNVNSNQPQHF.